Each of the 16 T cell receptor beta chains below was sequenced from the same sample in a study of a mutant IDH1 vaccine in newly diagnosed glioma. Profiling relied on immunoSEQ multiplex PCR, and the TCRdb table lists in-frame clones only, not all of them. This sample has over 65,000 clones, with 80% to 85% found just once. Time point given: week 35, safety follow-up. Doses comprised 300 ug of mutant IDH1 20-mer peptide each, plus topical imiquimod. Their recognized antigens are unknown. The sequencing used PBMCs, collected from a glioma patient whose treatment included an IDH1 peptide vaccine. All receptors derive from a man between 18 and 35 years old with glioma.

This clone was found a few times. This chain joins TRBV27 and TRBJ2-2; tentatively, D is TRBD1 (6 bases). V lost 2 bases, J lost 0 bases, and 13 bases lay in between. The CDR3 extends over 17 amino acids. Germline loops: CDR1 MNHEY, CDR2 SMNVEV (reference sequence). Here the CDR3 DNA reads TGTGCCAGCAGTTTACTAGGACAGTACACGAACACCGGGGAGCTGTTTTTT. Translating it yields CASSLLGQYTNTGELFF.

The chain employs TRBV19 and TRBJ2-5; D perhaps matches TRBD2 (5 bases). V lost 5 bases, J lost 4 bases, and 17 bases lay in between. Germline CDR1 reads LNHDA; CDR2 reads SQIVND (reference sequence). The CDR3 spans 15 residues. This CDR3 reads CASSPWVRGVETQYF. DNA of the CDR3: TGTGCCAGTAGTCCTTGGGTACGGGGTGTAGAGACCCAGTACTTC.

Regarding this clone: The junction and the germline gene differ at one end; a read error may be behind it. The chain is built from TRBV7-7 and TRBJ2-2; D is possibly TRBD1 (6 bases). The CDR3 covers 19 residues. Germline V CDR1 and CDR2: SSHAT, FNYEAQ (reference sequence). CDR3 sequence reads: CASSEHGAGGHRVTGELFF. The CDR3 nucleotides read TGTGCTAGCAGCGAACACGGGGCTGGGGGCCACAGAGTCACCGGGGAGCTGTTTTTT.

This sequence joins TRBV11-2 and TRBJ2-7; unclear D gene. This CDR3 spans 14 amino acids. V shed 4 bases and J shed 7 bases, with 17 bases lying between them. CDR1 and CDR2 from the germline V gene are SGHAT and FQNNGV. The CDR3 protein is CASSSLKHDGEQYF. In DNA form, the CDR3 reads TGTGCCAGCAGCTCACTGAAGCACGACGGGGAGCAGTACTTC.

The J gene is TRBJ2-7, the V gene TRBV27; D uncertain. V dropped 6 bases and J dropped 6 bases, with 12 bases sitting between them. Germline V gene data show CDR1 as MNHEY and CDR2 as SMNVEV (reference sequence). The CDR3 consists of 12 residues. The CDR3 DNA reads TGTGCCAGCAGCATGGGCCGGGTCGAGCAGTACTTC. Its translation is CASSMGRVEQYF.

CDR3 region: CASSDSPIGGISGANVLTF. CDR3 coding DNA: TGTGCCAGCAGTGACTCCCCTATCGGGGGGATCTCTGGGGCCAACGTCCTGACTTTC. The chain is built from TRBV6-4 and TRBJ2-6; the match to TRBD2 covers 7 bases. Looked up from germline, CDR1 is MRHNA and CDR2 is SNTAGT. This CDR3 contains 19 residues. V shed 0 bases and J 0 bases; nucleotides not matched to a gene: 8.

The gene calls are TRBV6-6 and TRBJ1-6; the D is unclear. Germline V gene lookup returns CDR1 MNHNY and CDR2 SVGAGI (reference sequence). The CDR3 consists of 13 residues. V gave up 0 bases and J gave up 8 bases, with 5 bases separating them. CDR3 sequence reads: CASSYSTHSPLHF. CDR3 bases: TGTGCCAGCAGTTACTCGACCCATTCACCCCTCCACTTT.

CDR3 sequence: CASSLTSGANEQFF. The CDR3 nucleotides read TGTGCCAGCAGCCTGACTAGCGGGGCGAATGAGCAGTTCTTC. The genes are TRBV7-9 and TRBJ2-1; 11 nucleotides agree with TRBD2. The CDR3 sequence is 14 residues long. With 5 bases clipped from V and 7 bases from J, the junction kept 4 bases outside the gene matches. Germline assignment: CDR1 SEHNR and CDR2 FQNEAQ (reference sequence).

The rearrangement links TRBV11-1 to TRBJ2-3, with D maybe TRBD1 (5 bases). Trimming removed 5 bases from V and 3 bases from J, with 15 bases in between. The CDR3 consists of 15 residues. Germline-derived CDR1 and CDR2 are SGHAT and FQDESV (reference sequence). This CDR3 is CASSPPKGFTDTQYF. The CDR3, as DNA: TGTGCCAGCAGCCCACCTAAGGGGTTTACAGATACGCAGTATTTT.

The chain is built from TRBV25-1 and TRBJ2-5, with no clear D. Trimming removed 1 base at V and 1 base at J, with 7 bases between. The CDR3 contains 14 residues. The germline CDR1 and CDR2 sequences are MGHDK and SYGVNS. The CDR3 nucleotides read TGTGCCAGCAGTGAATCAGGCAGCCAAGAGACCCAGTACTTC. Amino acid sequence: CASSESGSQETQYF.

The CDR3 nucleotides are TGCGCCAGCAGCCAACAGGGTTTGGGAGGCAATCAGCCCCAGCATTTT. Encoded protein: CASSQQGLGGNQPQHF. The genes are TRBV4-1 and TRBJ1-5, with D perhaps matching TRBD1 (5 bases). The CDR3 is 16 amino acids. V dropped 2 bases and J dropped 2 bases, with 13 bases sitting between them. Germline V gene lookup returns CDR1 MGHRA and CDR2 YSYEKL.

J is TRBJ2-1 and V is TRBV5-4; D not certain. The CDR3 totals 11 residues. With 2 bases removed from V and 7 bases from J, the gap between germline ends came to 4 bases. Germline V gene lookup returns CDR1 SGHNT and CDR2 YYREEE (reference sequence). CDR3 DNA: TGTGCCAGCAGCTTCGAGAATGAGCAGTTCTTC. Protein sequence: CASSFENEQFF.

This clone appeared once. The chain recombines TRBV19 with TRBJ2-5; D is uncertain. The CDR3 is 16 amino acids. Trimming took off 4 bases at V and 4 bases at J, with 19 bases between the two ends. The germline V gene encodes CDR1 LNHDA and CDR2 SQIVND (reference sequence). CDR3 bases: TGTGCCAGTAGTAAGGCCGGACCGACGTCGGTAGAGACCCAGTACTTC. Translation gives CASSKAGPTSVETQYF.

The V gene is TRBV28, the J gene TRBJ1-4; the match to TRBD1 covers 7 bases. Per germline, CDR1 MDHEN and CDR2 SYDVKM. This CDR3 has 15 residues. Losses at the gene ends were 8 bases for V and 3 bases for J; bases not matched to a gene: 9. CDR3 nucleotides: TGTGCCAGCTGCTTCCAAGGGACAGCTAATGAAAAACTGTTTTTT. This translates into CASCFQGTANEKLFF.

The rearrangement uses TRBV29-1 and TRBJ1-4, with no clear D. The CDR3 extends over 12 amino acids. Germline assignment: CDR1 SQVTM and CDR2 ANQGSEA. CDR3 nucleotides: TGCGGTGCTCGCGAGGCACTTGAAAAACTGTTTTTT. Its protein is CGAREALEKLFF.

The chain recombines TRBV10-3 with TRBJ2-7; 7 nucleotides match TRBD1. V was clipped by 10 bases and J by 2 bases; unmatched bases: 5. The CDR3 extends over 12 amino acids. Per germline, CDR1 ENHRY and CDR2 SYGVKD. CDR3 protein: CASSGTAYEQYF. The CDR3 bases are TGTGCCAGTTCTGGGACAGCCTACGAGCAGTACTTC.